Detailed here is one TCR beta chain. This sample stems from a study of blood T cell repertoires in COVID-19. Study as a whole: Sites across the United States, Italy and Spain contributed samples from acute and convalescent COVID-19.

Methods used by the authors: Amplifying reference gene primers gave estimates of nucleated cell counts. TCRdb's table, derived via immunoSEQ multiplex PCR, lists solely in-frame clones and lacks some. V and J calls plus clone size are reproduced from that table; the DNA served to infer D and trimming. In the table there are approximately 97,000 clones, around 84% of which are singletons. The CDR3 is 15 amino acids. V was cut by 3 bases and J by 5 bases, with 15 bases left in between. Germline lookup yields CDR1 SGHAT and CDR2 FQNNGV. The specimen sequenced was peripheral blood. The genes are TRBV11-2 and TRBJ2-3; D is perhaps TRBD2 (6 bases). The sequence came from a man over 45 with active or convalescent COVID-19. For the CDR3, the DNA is TGTGCCAGCAGCTTTTTGGAGGGCGGCGGAGATACGCAGTATTTT. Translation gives CASSFLEGGGDTQYF.